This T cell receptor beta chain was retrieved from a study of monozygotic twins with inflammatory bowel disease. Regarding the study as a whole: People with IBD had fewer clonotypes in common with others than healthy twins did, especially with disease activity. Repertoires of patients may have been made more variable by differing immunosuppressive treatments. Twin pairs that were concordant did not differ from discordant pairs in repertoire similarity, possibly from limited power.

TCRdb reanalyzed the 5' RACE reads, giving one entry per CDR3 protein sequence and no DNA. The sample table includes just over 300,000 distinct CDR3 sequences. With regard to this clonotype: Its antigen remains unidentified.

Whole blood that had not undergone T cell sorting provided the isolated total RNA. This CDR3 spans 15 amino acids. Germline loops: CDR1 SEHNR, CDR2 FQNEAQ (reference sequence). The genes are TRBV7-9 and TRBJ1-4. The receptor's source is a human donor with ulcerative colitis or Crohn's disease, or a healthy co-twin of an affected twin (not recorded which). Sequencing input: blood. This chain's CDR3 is CASSLLTATNEKLFF.